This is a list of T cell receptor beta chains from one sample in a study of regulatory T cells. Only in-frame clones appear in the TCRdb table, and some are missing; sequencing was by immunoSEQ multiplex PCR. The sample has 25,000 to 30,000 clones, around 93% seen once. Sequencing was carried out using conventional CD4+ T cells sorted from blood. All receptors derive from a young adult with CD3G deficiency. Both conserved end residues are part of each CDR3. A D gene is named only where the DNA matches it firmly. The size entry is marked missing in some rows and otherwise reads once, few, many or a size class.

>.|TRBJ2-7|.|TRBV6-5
CASSYDGLRGVEQYF
TGTGCCAGCAGTTACGACGGACTTAGGGGGGTCGAGCAGTACTTC
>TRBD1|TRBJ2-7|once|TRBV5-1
CASSRDRVIEQYF
TGCGCCAGCAGCCGGGACAGGGTGATCGAGCAGTACTTC
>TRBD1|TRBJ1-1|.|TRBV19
CASSRTGRTEAFF
TGTGCCAGTAGTCGGACAGGGAGAACTGAAGCTTTCTTT
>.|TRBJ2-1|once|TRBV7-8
CASSQGLVQDYYNEQFF
TGTGCCAGCAGCCAGGGTCTAGTACAGGATTATTACAATGAGCAGTTCTTC
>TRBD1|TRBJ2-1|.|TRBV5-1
CASSSQGANEQFF
TGCGCCAGCAGTTCACAGGGGGCTAATGAGCAGTTCTTC
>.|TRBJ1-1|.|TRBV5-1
CASSLGTGDTEAFF
TGCGCCAGCAGCTTGGGGACGGGGGACACTGAAGCTTTCTTT
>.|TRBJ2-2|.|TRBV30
CACPMKFRTGELFF
TGTGCCTGCCCGATGAAGTTCCGTACCGGGGAGCTGTTTTTT
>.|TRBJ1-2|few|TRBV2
CASSEAQASGYTF
TGTGCCAGCAGTGAAGCGCAGGCATCCGGCTACACCTTC
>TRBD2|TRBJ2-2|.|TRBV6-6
CASSSGLATGGELFF
TGTGCCAGCAGTTCGGGACTAGCTACCGGCGGGGAGCTGTTTTTT
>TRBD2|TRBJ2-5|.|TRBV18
CASSPGDYETQYF
TGTGCCAGCTCACCGGGGGACTATGAGACCCAGTACTTC
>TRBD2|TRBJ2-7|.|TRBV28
CASSIGTSGIYEQYF
TGTGCCAGCAGTATCGGGACTAGCGGCATATACGAGCAGTACTTC
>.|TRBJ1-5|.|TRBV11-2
CASSLTGGQPQHF
TGTGCCAGCAGCTTGACAGGAGGTCAGCCCCAGCATTTT
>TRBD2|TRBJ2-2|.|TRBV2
CASRASGGVTGELFF
TGTGCCAGCAGGGCCAGCGGGGGGGTGACCGGGGAGCTGTTTTTT
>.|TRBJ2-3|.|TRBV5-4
CASSLNWGSGDTQYF
TGTGCCAGCAGCTTGAACTGGGGGAGCGGAGATACGCAGTATTTT
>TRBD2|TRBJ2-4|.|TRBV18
CASSPGGVIAKNIQYF
TGTGCCAGCTCACCAGGGGGGGTCATAGCCAAAAACATTCAGTACTTC
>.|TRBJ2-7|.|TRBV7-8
CASSSLGTYEQYF
TGTGCCAGCAGCTCACTAGGCACCTACGAGCAGTACTTC
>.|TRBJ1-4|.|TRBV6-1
CASSEASGIGKLFF
TGTGCCAGCAGTGAAGCGAGCGGGATTGGAAAACTGTTTTTT
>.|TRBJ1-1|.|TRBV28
CASSSQGGNTEAFF
TGTGCCAGCAGTTCCCAGGGTGGGAACACTGAAGCTTTCTTT
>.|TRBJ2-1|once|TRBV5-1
CASSLGQIYNEQFF
TGCGCCAGCAGCTTGGGACAGATCTACAATGAGCAGTTCTTC
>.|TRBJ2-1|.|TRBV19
CASSLSGANEQFF
TGTGCCAGTAGTCTCTCGGGGGCCAATGAGCAGTTCTTC
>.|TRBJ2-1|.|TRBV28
CASRKGGYEQFF
TGTGCCAGCAGGAAAGGCGGGTATGAGCAGTTCTTC
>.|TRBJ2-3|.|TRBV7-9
CASSSGRLHGTDTQYF
TGTGCCAGCAGCTCCGGCCGTCTACACGGCACAGATACGCAGTATTTT
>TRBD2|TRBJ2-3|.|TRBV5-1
CASSLGLAGVADTQYF
TGCGCCAGCAGCTTGGGACTAGCGGGAGTTGCAGATACGCAGTATTTT
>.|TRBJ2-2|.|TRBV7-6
CASSLSESGELFF
TGTGCCAGCAGCTTATCGGAGTCCGGGGAGCTGTTTTTT
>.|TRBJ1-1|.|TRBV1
CTSSQAGTGESKTEAFF
TGCACCAGCAGCCAGGCCGGGACAGGGGAGTCAAAAACTGAAGCTTTCTTT
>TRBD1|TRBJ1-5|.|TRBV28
CASSLDRGGYQPQHF
TGTGCCAGCAGTTTGGACAGGGGAGGGTATCAGCCCCAGCATTTT
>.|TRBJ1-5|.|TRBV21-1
CASSLRLGQGLNQPQHF
TGTGCCAGCAGCCTCCGCTTGGGACAGGGACTAAATCAGCCCCAGCATTTT
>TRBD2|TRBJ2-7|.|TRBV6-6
CASSYEAGVYEQYF
TGTGCCAGCAGTTACGAAGCGGGAGTCTACGAGCAGTACTTC
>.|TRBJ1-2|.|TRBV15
CATSRGPRGGALGYTF
TGTGCCACCAGCAGAGGTCCTCGGGGGGGGGCGCTTGGCTACACCTTC
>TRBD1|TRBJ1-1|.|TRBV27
CASRQGPNTEAFF
TGTGCCAGCCGACAGGGGCCCAACACTGAAGCTTTCTTT
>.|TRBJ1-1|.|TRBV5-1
CASSLDGRAEAFF
TGCGCCAGCAGCTTGGACGGCCGCGCTGAAGCTTTCTTT
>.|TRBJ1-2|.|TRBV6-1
CASRPSVYGYTF
TGTGCCAGCAGGCCCAGTGTGTATGGCTACACCTTC
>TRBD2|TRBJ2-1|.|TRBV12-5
CASAREEAYNEQFF
TGTGCTAGTGCTCGGGAGGAAGCCTACAATGAGCAGTTCTTC
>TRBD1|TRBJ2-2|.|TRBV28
CASRSGGAGNTGELFF
TGTGCCAGCAGGTCAGGGGGCGCGGGGAACACCGGGGAGCTGTTTTTT
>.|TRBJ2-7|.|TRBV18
CASSGFTYEQYF
TGTGCCAGCTCAGGGTTCACCTACGAGCAGTACTTC
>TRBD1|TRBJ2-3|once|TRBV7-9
CASSFTGGDTQYF
TGTGCCAGCAGCTTTACAGGGGGAGATACGCAGTATTTT
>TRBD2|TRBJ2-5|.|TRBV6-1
CAGQTGRGQETQYF
TGTGCCGGACAGACCGGGAGGGGCCAAGAGACCCAGTACTTC
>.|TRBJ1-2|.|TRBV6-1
CASIGQTPNYGYTF
TGTGCCAGCATCGGACAGACCCCTAACTATGGCTACACCTTC
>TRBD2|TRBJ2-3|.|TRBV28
CASSAPGAGFGGDTQYF
TGTGCCAGCAGTGCCCCCGGAGCGGGATTTGGAGGAGATACGCAGTATTTT
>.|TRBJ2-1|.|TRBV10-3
CAISESAGWGEQFF
TGTGCCATCAGTGAGTCGGCTGGATGGGGTGAGCAGTTCTTC
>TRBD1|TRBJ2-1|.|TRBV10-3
CAIKGSDRDEQFF
TGTGCCATCAAGGGATCCGACAGGGATGAGCAGTTCTTC
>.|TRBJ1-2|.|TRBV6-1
CASSDPVGYGYTF
TGTGCCAGCAGTGACCCGGTGGGATATGGCTACACCTTC
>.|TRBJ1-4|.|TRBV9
CASSVGPVGEKLFF
TGTGCCAGCAGCGTAGGCCCAGTGGGTGAAAAACTGTTTTTT
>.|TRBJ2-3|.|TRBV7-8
CASSHRTGGADTQYF
TGTGCCAGCAGCCACCGTACAGGGGGGGCAGATACGCAGTATTTT
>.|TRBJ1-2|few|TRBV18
CASSPEVGVVAHTF
TGTGCCAGCTCACCAGAAGTAGGGGTCGTGGCCCACACCTTC
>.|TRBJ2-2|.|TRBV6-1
CASTPGVTVTGELFF
TGTGCCAGCACTCCAGGGGTGACTGTGACCGGGGAGCTGTTTTTT
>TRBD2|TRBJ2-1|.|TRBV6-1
CASSEGWGLAGNEQFF
TGTGCCAGCAGTGAAGGGTGGGGACTAGCCGGGAATGAGCAGTTCTTC
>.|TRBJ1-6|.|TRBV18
CASSPGSSYNSPLHF
TGTGCCAGCTCACCAGGGAGCTCCTATAATTCACCCCTCCACTTT
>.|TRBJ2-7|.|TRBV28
CASSPGTPSSYEQYF
TGTGCCAGCAGTCCGGGGACGCCGAGCTCCTACGAGCAGTACTTC
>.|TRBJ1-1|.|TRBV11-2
CASSFHQGTEAFF
TGTGCCAGCAGCTTTCACCAAGGCACTGAAGCTTTCTTT
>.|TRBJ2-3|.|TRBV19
CASSSGIADTQYF
TGTGCCAGTAGTAGCGGGATTGCAGATACGCAGTATTTT
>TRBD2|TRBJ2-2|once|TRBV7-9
CASSLGLAAHTGELFF
TGTGCCAGCAGCTTAGGCCTAGCGGCCCACACCGGGGAGCTGTTTTTT
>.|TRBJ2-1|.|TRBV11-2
CASSLAGWNEQFF
TGTGCCAGCAGCTTAGCCGGGTGGAATGAGCAGTTCTTC
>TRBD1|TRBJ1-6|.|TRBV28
CASSSIGLGQSNSPLHF
TGTGCCAGCAGTTCAATCGGCCTGGGACAGTCGAATTCACCCCTCCACTTT
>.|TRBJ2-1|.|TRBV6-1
CASSLSGHSYNEQFF
TGTGCCAGCAGTCTTTCAGGGCACTCCTACAATGAGCAGTTCTTC
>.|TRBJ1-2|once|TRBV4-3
CASSQYSSPLYGYTF
TGCGCCAGCAGCCAATATTCTTCCCCTCTCTATGGCTACACCTTC
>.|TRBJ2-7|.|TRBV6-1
CASSVTIFYEQYF
TGTGCCAGCAGTGTTACGATTTTCTACGAGCAGTACTTC